The subject of this entry is one T cell receptor (beta chain). Its antigen is not known. The protocol was immunoSEQ multiplex PCR, while the TCRdb copy is restricted to in-frame clones and leaves out a portion. This sample carries tens of thousands of clones, roughly 80% of them seen once, and the ten largest clones take under 20%. This sample stems from a study of a mutant IDH1 vaccine in newly diagnosed glioma. Across the whole study: At week 35 came visit V12, and visit V13 followed at week 47.

Documented time point: week 47, end of study. What each vaccine dose contained was 300 ug of mutant IDH1 20-mer peptide, accompanied by topical imiquimod. Donors had new IDH1-mutant astrocytomas of WHO grade 3 or 4 (ATRX-lost). This material consisted of PBMCs, taken from a glioma patient whose treatment included an IDH1 peptide vaccine. The receptor's source is a man younger than 35 with glioma. Some clones in this sample may be carry-over from other donors' samples.

The CDR3 loop is CASKLQGTSTF. CDR3 DNA sequence: TGTGCCAGCAAGTTACAGGGAACGTCCACCTTC. This rearrangement joins TRBV5-6 to TRBJ1-2; D may be TRBD1 (6 bases). V was cut by 6 bases and J by 13 bases, with 16 bases left in between. Germline lookup yields CDR1 SGHDT and CDR2 YYEEEE. This CDR3 has 11 residues. The whole variable domain, filled in from reference TRBV5-6 and TRBJ1-2, reads DAGVTQSPTHLIKTRGQQVTLRCSPKSGHDTVSWYQQALGQGPQFIFQYYEEEERQRGNFPDRFSGHQFPNYSSELNVNALLLGDSALYLCASKLQGTSTFGSGTRLTVV.